This TCR beta chain was sequenced during a study of blood T cell repertoires in COVID-19. Study-level background: Donors in the United States, Italy and Spain gave samples during acute or convalescent COVID-19.

J gave up 5 bases and V 6 bases, and 2 bases lay outside the gene matches. The CDR3 has 13 amino acids. CDR1 is LNHDA and CDR2 is SQIVND in the germline V gene (reference sequence). This table comes from immunoSEQ multiplex PCR, and its TCRdb copy is limited to in-frame clones, with some not included. The sample has 120,000 or so clones, around 85% seen once. In its sample, this clone was seen once. Specimen: peripheral blood. This TCR was sampled from a woman aged 45-65 years with acute or convalescent COVID-19. V usage is TRBV19 and J usage is TRBJ2-4, with 9 bases fitting TRBD1. In DNA form, the CDR3 reads TGTGCCAGTAGGGGACAGGGTGAAAACATTCAGTACTTC. Residues: CASRGQGENIQYF.